This TCR beta chain was obtained from a study of blood T cell repertoires in COVID-19. About the study: From the United States, Italy and Spain came samples of acute and convalescent COVID-19. Sample material is recorded as cDNA or gDNA derived from T cells, B-cell-depleted T cells, or PBMCs.

V lost 5 bases and J lost 11; bases outside the gene matches: 8. CDR1 is MNHEY and CDR2 is SVGEGT in the germline V gene. There are 15 residues in the CDR3. Original handling: The authors estimated nucleated cell counts from reference gene primer amplification. Libraries were prepared by immunoSEQ multiplex PCR; TCRdb keeps only in-frame clonotypes and omits some of them. The DNA was the basis for D and trimming; V, J and clone size are from that table. There are around 250,000 clones in the sample; roughly 86% occur only once, and approximately 7.2% lies in the top ten. The sequenced material came from peripheral blood. The TCR was taken from a woman in her 70s with active or convalescent COVID-19. The gene calls are TRBV6-2 or TRBV6-3 and TRBJ1-6, with TRBD1 identical over 11 bases. CDR3 sequence reads: CASSLTGTGGPPLHF. CDR3 DNA sequence: TGTGCCAGCAGTCTAACCGGGACAGGGGGTCCACCCCTCCACTTT.